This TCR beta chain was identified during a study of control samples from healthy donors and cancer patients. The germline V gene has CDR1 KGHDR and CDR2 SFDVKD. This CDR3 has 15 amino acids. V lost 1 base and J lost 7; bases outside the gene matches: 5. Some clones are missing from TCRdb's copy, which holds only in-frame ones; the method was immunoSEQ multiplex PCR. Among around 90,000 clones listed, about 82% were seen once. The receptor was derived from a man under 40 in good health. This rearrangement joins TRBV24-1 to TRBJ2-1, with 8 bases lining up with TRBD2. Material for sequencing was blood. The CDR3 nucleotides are TGTGCCACCAGTGATTTACCCGGGGGGGCAAATGAGCAGTTCTTC. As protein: CATSDLPGGANEQFF.